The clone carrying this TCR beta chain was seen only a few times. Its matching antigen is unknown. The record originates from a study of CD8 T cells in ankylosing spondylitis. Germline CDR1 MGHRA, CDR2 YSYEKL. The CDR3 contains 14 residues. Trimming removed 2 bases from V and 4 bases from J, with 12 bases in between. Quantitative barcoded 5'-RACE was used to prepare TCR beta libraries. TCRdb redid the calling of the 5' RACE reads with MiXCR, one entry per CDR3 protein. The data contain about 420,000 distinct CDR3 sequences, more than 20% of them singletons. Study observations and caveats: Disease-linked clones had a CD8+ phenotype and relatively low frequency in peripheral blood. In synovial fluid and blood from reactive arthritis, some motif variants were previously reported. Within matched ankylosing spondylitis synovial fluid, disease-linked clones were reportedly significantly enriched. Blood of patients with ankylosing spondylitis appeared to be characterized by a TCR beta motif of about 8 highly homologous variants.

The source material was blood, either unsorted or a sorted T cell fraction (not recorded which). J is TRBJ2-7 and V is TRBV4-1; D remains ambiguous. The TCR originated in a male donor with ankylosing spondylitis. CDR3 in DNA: TGCGCCAGCAGCCAACCCCGGGCCACTTACGAGCAGTACTTC. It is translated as CASSQPRATYEQYF.